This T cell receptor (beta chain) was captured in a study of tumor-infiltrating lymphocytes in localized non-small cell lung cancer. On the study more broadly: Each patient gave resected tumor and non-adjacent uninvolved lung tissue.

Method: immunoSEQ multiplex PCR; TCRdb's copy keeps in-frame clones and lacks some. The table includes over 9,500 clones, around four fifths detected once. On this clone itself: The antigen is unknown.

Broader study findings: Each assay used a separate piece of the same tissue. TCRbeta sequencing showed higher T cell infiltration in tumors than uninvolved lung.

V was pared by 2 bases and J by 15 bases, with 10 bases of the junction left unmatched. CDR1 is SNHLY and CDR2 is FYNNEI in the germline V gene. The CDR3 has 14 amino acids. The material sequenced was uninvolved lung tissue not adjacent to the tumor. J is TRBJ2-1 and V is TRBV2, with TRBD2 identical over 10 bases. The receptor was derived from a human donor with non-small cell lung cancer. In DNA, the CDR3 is TGTGCCAGCAGTGAAAGTGGTAGCGGGGGGAAGCGGTTCTTC. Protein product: CASSESGSGGKRFF.